This T cell receptor beta chain appears in the sequencing data of a study of blood T cell repertoires in COVID-19. In the study overall: Sample material is recorded as cDNA or gDNA derived from T cells, B-cell-depleted T cells, or PBMCs.

The CDR3 totals 12 residues. The V and J ends lost 5 bases and 3 bases respectively, with 7 bases between them. This clone has a handful of counts. In the authors' methods: Nucleated cell number was recorded as an estimate derived from reference gene primer amplification. Clones were sequenced by immunoSEQ multiplex PCR, and TCRdb holds only the in-frame ones, with some missing. V and J calls and clone size are as listed in that table; D and trimming were resolved from the DNA. The sample shows roughly 50,000 clones, roughly 80% of them seen only once. The sample consisted of peripheral blood. This chain connects TRBV12-3 or TRBV12-4 to TRBJ1-2; D is uncertain. This receptor was obtained from a woman aged 55-69 years with acute or convalescent COVID-19. The CDR3 reads CASSRGDYGYTF. DNA of the CDR3: TGTGCCAGCAGTCGTGGAGACTATGGCTACACCTTC.